These 29 T cell receptor beta chains share one sample of origin, sequenced in a study of T cell responses to AZD1222 COVID-19 vaccine. Data came from immunoSEQ multiplex PCR; TCRdb stores just in-frame clones and leaves some out. Of under 150,000 clones detected, about nine tenths appear once; the ten largest clones hold roughly 1.7%. Specimen: peripheral blood, collected 28 days after the second AZD1222 dose. These receptors were taken from an adult who received the AZD1222 COVID-19 vaccine.

The chain employs TRBV27 and TRBJ2-3, with 13 bases aligning to TRBD2. The length of the CDR3 is 16 residues. J was trimmed by 0 bases and V by 7 bases; bases with no gene match: 4. Looked up from germline, CDR1 is MNHEY and CDR2 is SMNVEV (reference sequence). Here the CDR3 reads CASKILAGGSTDTQYF. The CDR3 nucleotides read TGTGCCAGCAAGATACTAGCGGGGGGGAGCACAGATACGCAGTATTTT.

V is TRBV19 and J is TRBJ1-2, with a tentative D call TRBD1 (6 bases). This CDR3 spans 14 amino acids. V shed 7 bases and J shed 5 bases, with 17 bases lying between them. Per germline, CDR1 LNHDA and CDR2 SQIVND (reference sequence). As DNA, the CDR3 is TGTGCCAGTACGCTTACACGGACAGTTTATGGCTACACCTTC. Its protein product is CASTLTRTVYGYTF. The complete variable domain, with remaining parts taken from reference TRBV19 and TRBJ1-2, reads DGGITQSPKYLFRKEGQNVTLSCEQNLNHDAMYWYRQDPGQGLRLIYYSQIVNDFQKGDIAEGYSVSREKKESFPLTVTSAQKNPTAFYLCASTLTRTVYGYTFGSGTRLTVV.

This chain connects TRBV10-1 to TRBJ1-3, with unresolved D. This CDR3 has 18 amino acids. CDR1 is WNHNN, CDR2 SYGVQD, per germline (reference sequence). Trimming cost V 3 bases and J 2 bases, with 20 bases left between them. The CDR3 DNA reads TGCGCCAGCAGTGAAATGGTCGGCGGGCTAGAAGCTGGAAACACCATATATTTT. It translates to CASSEMVGGLEAGNTIYF.

The chain combines TRBV10-1 with TRBJ2-1; 10 bases are shared with TRBD2. The CDR3 is 17 amino acids. Per the germline V gene, CDR1 is WNHNN and CDR2 is SYGVQD (reference sequence). Trimming removed 3 bases from V and 2 bases from J; junction bases left unmatched: 7. The CDR3 spells CASSEASGGAAYNEQFF. The CDR3 DNA reads as TGCGCCAGCAGTGAAGCGAGCGGGGGGGCCGCCTACAATGAGCAGTTCTTC.

The V call is TRBV11-1, the J call TRBJ1-6, with 7 bases fitting TRBD1. CDR1 is SGHAT, CDR2 FQDESV, per germline (reference sequence). This CDR3 is built from 14 residues. Trimming cost V 5 bases and J 8 bases; bases outside gene matches: 6. DNA of the CDR3: TGTGCCAGCAGCCCAGGGGGATCATATTCACCCCTCCACTTT. It specifies CASSPGGSYSPLHF.

DNA for the CDR3: TGTGCCAGCTCAACAGGACAGGGATGGACTGAAGCTTTCTTT. The encoded protein is CASSTGQGWTEAFF. The genes are TRBV18 and TRBJ1-1, with 8 nucleotides matching TRBD1. The germline CDR1 and CDR2 sequences are KGHSH and LQKENI. CDR3 length: 14 amino acids. J lost 5 bases, V lost 5 bases, and 7 bases had no gene match.

V usage is TRBV2 and J usage is TRBJ1-5; unclear D gene. Trimming shortened V by 9 bases and J by 0 bases, and 9 bases separated the two germline ends. Germline-derived CDR1 and CDR2 are SNHLY and FYNNEI. This CDR3 has 13 amino acids. The CDR3 loop reads CASCRDSNQPQHF. CDR3 nucleotide sequence: TGTGCCAGTTGCAGAGATAGCAATCAGCCCCAGCATTTT.

The gene calls are TRBV28 and TRBJ1-1, with D uncertain. The CDR3 is made up of 11 amino acids. Germline-derived CDR1 and CDR2 are MDHEN and SYDVKM. V lost 6 bases and J 1 base, leaving 3 bases between the germline ends. The CDR3 sequence is CASRRNTEAFF. Here the CDR3 DNA reads TGTGCCAGCAGGAGGAACACTGAAGCTTTCTTT.

J is TRBJ2-7 and V is TRBV28; D might be TRBD2 (5 bases). V gave up 6 bases and J gave up 0 bases, with 12 bases separating them. The germline V gene encodes CDR1 MDHEN and CDR2 SYDVKM. The CDR3 is 14 residues long. This CDR3 is CASRIWGDSYEQYF. The DNA of the CDR3 is TGTGCCAGCAGGATATGGGGAGACTCCTACGAGCAGTACTTC. The whole variable domain, remainder taken from reference TRBV28 and TRBJ2-7, is DVKVTQSSRYLVKRTGEKVFLECVQDMDHENMFWYRQDPGLGLRLIYFSYDVKMKEKGDIPEGYSVSREKKERFSLILESASTNQTSMYLCASRIWGDSYEQYFGPGTRLTVT.

A few counts support this clone. This sequence joins TRBV7-6 and TRBJ1-4; D might be TRBD1 (5 bases). From germline, CDR1 is SGHVS and CDR2 FNYEAQ. With 5 bases removed from V and 1 base from J, the gap between germline ends came to 14 bases. This CDR3 has 16 residues. In DNA form, the CDR3 reads TGTGCCAGCAGCCCCCTAGGGGCGAGAACTAATGAAAAACTGTTTTTT. Its protein product is CASSPLGARTNEKLFF.

V usage is TRBV5-4 and J usage is TRBJ1-1; D gene unclear. Trimming took off 2 bases at V and 2 bases at J, with 10 bases between the two ends. Germline CDR1 and CDR2: SGHNT and YYREEE (reference sequence). The CDR3 contains 14 residues. CDR3 in amino acids: CASSLGGGNTEAFF. The CDR3 bases are TGTGCCAGCAGCTTAGGCGGCGGCAACACTGAAGCTTTCTTT.

The chain has TRBV5-1 and TRBJ2-7; D possibly matches TRBD1 or TRBD2 (6 bases each). There are 15 residues in the CDR3. V shed 2 bases and J shed 6 bases, with 18 bases lying between them. Per the germline V gene, CDR1 is SGHRS and CDR2 is YFSETQ. Written as DNA, the CDR3 is TGCGCCAGCAGCTTCGGCGGAGGGGGTCTTGGCGAGCAGTACGTC. It encodes CASSFGGGGLGEQYV.

The V call is TRBV7-9, the J call TRBJ2-5; D unclear. Germline loops: CDR1 SEHNR, CDR2 FQNEAQ (reference sequence). Trimming took off 5 bases at V and 4 bases at J, with 17 bases between the two ends. The CDR3 is made up of 15 amino acids. The CDR3 DNA is TGTGCCAGCAGCATTACCCCCGCAGCAGGAGAGACCCAGTACTTC. Translated, it gives CASSITPAAGETQYF.

The chain couples TRBV28 to TRBJ1-4, with 7 bases aligning to TRBD1. This CDR3 has 16 residues. With 6 bases clipped from V and 8 bases from J, the junction kept 15 bases outside the gene matches. The germline CDR1 and CDR2 sequences are MDHEN and SYDVKM. The CDR3 spells CASRTTGTVLSEKLFF. The CDR3 DNA follows: TGTGCCAGCAGGACAACCGGGACAGTCCTTTCCGAAAAACTGTTTTTT.

Of note for this clone: The same CDR3 also results from other DNA sequences found in this sample. The chain is built from TRBV5-1 and TRBJ2-7; 8 positions agree with TRBD2. CDR1 is SGHRS and CDR2 is YFSETQ in the germline V gene. V was pared by 0 bases and J by 0 bases, with 2 bases of the junction left unmatched. The CDR3 has 15 amino acids. The CDR3 bases are TGCGCCAGCAGCTTGGGCCTAGCGGGCTCCTACGAGCAGTACTTC. Translating gives CASSLGLAGSYEQYF.

The V and J genes are TRBV24-1 and TRBJ1-5; TRBD1 agrees at 12 bases. CDR3 length: 12 residues. Germline CDR1 is KGHDR and CDR2 is SFDVKD. V lost 11 bases and J lost 7; bases outside the gene matches: 2. The CDR3 spells CASGTGGQPQHF. CDR3 bases: TGTGCCAGTGGGACAGGGGGCCAGCCCCAGCATTTT.

Worth noting for this clone: Other DNA sequences from this sample encode an identical CDR3 as well. The genes are TRBV28 and TRBJ1-3; possible D gene TRBD1, 6 bases. This CDR3 is 15 amino acids long. Trimming cost V 5 bases and J 0 bases, with 11 bases left between them. CDR1 and CDR2 (germline): MDHEN, SYDVKM. The CDR3: CASSLRGSSGNTIYF. The CDR3 coding sequence is TGTGCCAGCAGTCTGAGGGGGAGCTCTGGAAACACCATATATTTT.

This chain links TRBV6-5 with TRBJ1-2; D gene ambiguous. The CDR3 covers 12 residues. Germline lookup yields CDR1 MNHEY and CDR2 SVGAGI. The CDR3 DNA sequence: TGTCCCCAAGGCTCCAGGTCTTATGGCTACACCTTC. Its translation: CPQGSRSYGYTF.

This clone occurred a few times. CDR3 residues: CASSLGAYEQYF. CDR3 DNA: TGTGCCAGCAGCTTAGGGGCTTACGAGCAGTACTTC. The rearrangement joins TRBV11-2 to TRBJ2-7; D ambiguous. The germline CDR1 and CDR2 sequences are SGHAT and FQNNGV. The CDR3 covers 12 residues. Trimming left V 1 base short and J 4 bases short, with 5 bases between. The full variable domain, completed using reference TRBV11-2 and TRBJ2-7, is EAGVAQSPRYKIIEKRQSVAFWCNPISGHATLYWYQQILGQGPKLLIQFQNNGVVDDSQLPKDRFSAERLKGVDSTLKIQPAKLEDSAVYLCASSLGAYEQYFGPGTRLTVT.

The rearrangement joins TRBV7-2 to TRBJ2-1, with a tentative D call TRBD1 (5 bases). The CDR3 totals 15 residues. Per germline, CDR1 SGHTA and CDR2 FQGNSA. Trimming removed 0 bases from V and 2 bases from J, with 8 bases in between. CDR3 protein: CASSLAQGAYNEQFF. CDR3 coding DNA: TGTGCCAGCAGCTTAGCACAAGGGGCCTACAATGAGCAGTTCTTC. Full variable domain (missing parts from reference TRBV7-2 and TRBJ2-1): GAGVSQSPSNKVTEKGKDVELRCDPISGHTALYWYRQSLGQGLEFLIYFQGNSAPDKSGLPSDRFSAERTGGSVSTLTIQRTQQEDSAVYLCASSLAQGAYNEQFFGPGTRLTVL.

CDR3 amino acids: CASSVVGKGNTIYF. In nucleotides, the CDR3 is TGTGCCAGCAGCGTAGTAGGGAAAGGAAACACCATATATTTT. This chain uses TRBV9 with TRBJ1-3; no reliable D call. V lost 0 bases and J 4 bases, leaving 8 bases between the germline ends. Germline lookup yields CDR1 SGDLS and CDR2 YYNGEE. This CDR3 has 14 amino acids.

The chain couples TRBV28 to TRBJ1-6; D unclear. This CDR3 comprises 12 residues. Germline CDR1 MDHEN, CDR2 SYDVKM. Deletions cut 7 bases from V and 14 bases from J, with 15 bases between. The DNA of the CDR3 is TGTGCCAGCAATTCTAGGAGTTTGACCCTCCACTTT. It codes for CASNSRSLTLHF.

The chain employs TRBV6-5 and TRBJ1-4, with a possible D match to TRBD1 (5 bases). The CDR3 runs to 16 residues. The V and J ends lost 0 bases and 8 bases respectively, with 16 bases between them. The germline CDR1 and CDR2 sequences are MNHEY and SVGAGI. The CDR3 spells CASSYSIGQGREKLFF. The CDR3 DNA follows: TGTGCCAGCAGTTACTCGATCGGCCAGGGCAGAGAAAAACTGTTTTTT.

V is TRBV7-2 and J is TRBJ2-1; no clear D. This CDR3 region has 12 residues. Trimming pared 3 bases from V and 7 bases from J, leaving 7 bases between. From germline, CDR1 is SGHTA and CDR2 FQGNSA. The CDR3 loop is CASSFTLNEQFF. The CDR3 DNA is TGTGCCAGCAGCTTCACTCTGAATGAGCAGTTCTTC.

This clone was counted only a few times. The chain is built from TRBV7-9 and TRBJ1-1, with D uncertain. This CDR3 has 14 residues. V lost 5 bases to trimming and J lost 1 base, with 11 bases between them. Germline V gene sequence: CDR1 SEHNR, CDR2 FQNEAQ (reference sequence). The DNA of the CDR3 is TGTGCCAGCAGCCCCTTACGTGAGAACACTGAAGCTTTCTTT. Encoded protein: CASSPLRENTEAFF.

The rearrangement links TRBV19 to TRBJ1-5, with D hard to call. This CDR3 spans 14 amino acids. Trimming took off 2 bases at V and 0 bases at J, with 5 bases between the two ends. In germline, CDR1 is LNHDA, CDR2 SQIVND (reference sequence). DNA of the CDR3: TGTGCCAGTAGTATAAGGGATAGCAATCAGCCCCAGCATTTT. It codes for CASSIRDSNQPQHF.

This clone is a singleton in its sample. V is TRBV18 and J is TRBJ2-5; TRBD2 agrees at 11 bases. The CDR3 spans 14 residues. The V gene's germline CDR1 is KGHSH and CDR2 LQKENI. The J segment lost 5 bases and the V segment lost 3 bases, leaving 2 bases of the junction unmatched. The CDR3 reads CASSPGLAEETQYF. In DNA form, the CDR3 reads TGTGCCAGCTCACCGGGACTAGCGGAGGAGACCCAGTACTTC.

The CDR3 reads CASSLRGQYGNTIYF. CDR3 in DNA: TGTGCCAGCAGCCTAAGGGGGCAGTATGGAAACACCATATATTTT. This rearrangement joins TRBV5-5 to TRBJ1-3; 7 nucleotides agree with TRBD1. Germline-derived CDR1 and CDR2 are SGHKS and YYEKEE (reference sequence). The CDR3 extends over 15 amino acids. V shed 4 bases, J shed 3 bases, and the junction held 7 bases outside the gene matches. The whole variable domain, remainder taken from reference TRBV5-5 and TRBJ1-3, is DAGVTQSPTHLIKTRGQQVTLRCSPISGHKSVSWYQQVLGQGPQFIFQYYEKEERGRGNFPDRFSARQFPNYSSELNVNALLLGDSALYLCASSLRGQYGNTIYFGEGSWLTVV.

The chain links TRBV28 to TRBJ1-2; maybe TRBD1 (6 bases). This CDR3 has 12 amino acids. Trimming stripped 2 bases from V and 8 bases from J, with 9 bases between. The germline V gene encodes CDR1 MDHEN and CDR2 SYDVKM. CDR3 nucleotide sequence: TGTGCCAGCAGTTTACAGGGGCAAGGCTACACCTTC. As protein: CASSLQGQGYTF.